This T cell receptor (beta chain) was sequenced during a study of cytomegalovirus exposure and HLA in healthy donors. Germline assignment: CDR1 MNHEY and CDR2 SMNVEV (reference sequence). CDR3 length: 17 amino acids. With 5 bases removed from V and 0 bases from J, the gap between germline ends came to 17 bases. A multiplex PCR was run with 60 Vbeta primers and 13 Jbeta primers. The table came from immunoSEQ multiplex PCR; TCRdb's copy has only in-frame clones and leaves some out. The sample carries about 85,000 clones, over 70% recorded once. In regard to this clone: No antigen is known for it.

Overall study findings and caveats: In a later analysis, V- and J-gene trimming of beta chains associated with a DCLRE1C missense variant, replicated independently. Later analysis identified around 15,000 TCR beta sequences associated with HLA alleles, using a false discovery rate threshold of 0.05.

The receptor was isolated from a man in his forties or fifties in good health and CMV-seropositive. Sequenced material: PBMCs. The rearrangement joins TRBV27 to TRBJ2-1; D is possibly TRBD2 (5 bases). CDR3 sequence reads: CASSMITLAASYNEQFF. DNA of the CDR3: TGTGCCAGCAGTATGATCACCCTAGCCGCCTCCTACAATGAGCAGTTCTTC.